This TCR beta chain comes out of a study of T-cell memory formation after mild COVID-19. Overall study context: TCR clusters were mostly confined to one donor each.

TCRdb re-analysed the 5' RACE reads in MiXCR, keeping a single row per CDR3 protein. This sample has just over 200,000 distinct CDR3 sequences, with around 9.5% found just once. Sequenced sample: PBMCs or a T cell subset sorted from them (not recorded which). This TCR was recovered from a man aged 18 to 30 who had mild COVID-19 (a few samples of this study predate the infection). Cell type and time point are not known.

In DNA form, the CDR3 reads TGTGCCAGCAGTGATCTTGGGGAGGGCAATCAGCCCCAGCATTTT. Translation gives CASSDLGEGNQPQHF. This chain joins TRBV2 and TRBJ1-5; D uncertain. CDR1 SNHLY and CDR2 FYNNEI come from the germline V gene. V lost 3 bases to trimming and J lost 2 bases, with 11 bases between them. CDR3 length: 15 amino acids.